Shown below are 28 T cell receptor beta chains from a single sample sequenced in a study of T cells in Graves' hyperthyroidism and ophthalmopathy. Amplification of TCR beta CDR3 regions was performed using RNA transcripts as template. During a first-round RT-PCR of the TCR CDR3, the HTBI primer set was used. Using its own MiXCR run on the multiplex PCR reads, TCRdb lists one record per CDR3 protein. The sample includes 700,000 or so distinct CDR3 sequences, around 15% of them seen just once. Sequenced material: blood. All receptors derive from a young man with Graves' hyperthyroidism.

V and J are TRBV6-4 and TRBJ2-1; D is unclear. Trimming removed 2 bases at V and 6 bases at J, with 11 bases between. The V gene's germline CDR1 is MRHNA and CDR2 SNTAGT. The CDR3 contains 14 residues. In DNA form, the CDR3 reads TGTGCCAGCAGTGACGGAGTGGGAAGCAATGAGCAGTTCTTC. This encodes CASSDGVGSNEQFF.

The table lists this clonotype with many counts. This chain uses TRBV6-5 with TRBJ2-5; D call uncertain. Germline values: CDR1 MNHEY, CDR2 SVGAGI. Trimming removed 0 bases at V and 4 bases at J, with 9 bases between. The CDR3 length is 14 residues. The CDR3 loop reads CASSYSTSGETQYF. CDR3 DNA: TGTGCCAGCAGTTACTCGACCAGTGGAGAGACCCAGTACTTC.

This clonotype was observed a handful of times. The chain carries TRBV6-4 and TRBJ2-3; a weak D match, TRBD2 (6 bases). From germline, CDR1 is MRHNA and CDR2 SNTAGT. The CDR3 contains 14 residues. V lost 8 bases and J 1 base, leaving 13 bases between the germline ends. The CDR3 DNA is TGTGCCAGCGCCCGGGACTCGGGCACAGATACGCAGTATTTT. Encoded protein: CASARDSGTDTQYF.

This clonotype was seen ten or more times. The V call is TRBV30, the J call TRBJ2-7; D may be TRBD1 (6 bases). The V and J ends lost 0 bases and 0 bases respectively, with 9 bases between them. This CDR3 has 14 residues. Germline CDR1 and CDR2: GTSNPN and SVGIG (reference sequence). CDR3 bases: TGTGCCTGGAGTGTAAGGACAGTCTCCTACGAGCAGTACTTC. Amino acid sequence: CAWSVRTVSYEQYF.

The CDR3 protein is CASSLRGVRVGANEQFF. The DNA of the CDR3 is TGTGCCAGCAGTTTGAGGGGGGTGAGGGTAGGGGCGAATGAGCAGTTCTTC. The chain combines TRBV28 with TRBJ2-1; tentatively, D is TRBD1 or TRBD2 (6 bases each). This CDR3 contains 17 residues. Germline V gives CDR1 MDHEN, CDR2 SYDVKM. V was shortened by 3 bases and J by 7 bases, with 22 bases between the two germline ends. The variable domain in full, with the rest retrieved from reference TRBV28 and TRBJ2-1, is DVKVTQSSRYLVKRTGEKVFLECVQDMDHENMFWYRQDPGLGLRLIYFSYDVKMKEKGDIPEGYSVSREKKERFSLILESASTNQTSMYLCASSLRGVRVGANEQFFGPGTRLTVL.

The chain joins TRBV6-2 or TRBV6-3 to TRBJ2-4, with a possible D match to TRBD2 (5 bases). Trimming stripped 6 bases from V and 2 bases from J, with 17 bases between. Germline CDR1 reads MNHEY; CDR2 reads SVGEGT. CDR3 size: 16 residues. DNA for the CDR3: TGTGCCAGCAGGAGATCCACCGGGGTTACCAAAAACATTCAGTACTTC. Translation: CASRRSTGVTKNIQYF.

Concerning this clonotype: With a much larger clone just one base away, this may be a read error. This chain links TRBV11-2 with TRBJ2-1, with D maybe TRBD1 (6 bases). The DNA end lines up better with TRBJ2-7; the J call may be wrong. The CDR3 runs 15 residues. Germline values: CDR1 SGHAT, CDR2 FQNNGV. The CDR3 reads CASSLQGNFYNEQYF. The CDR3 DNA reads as TGTGCCAGCAGCCTTCAGGGGAACTTCTACAATGAGCAGTACTTC.

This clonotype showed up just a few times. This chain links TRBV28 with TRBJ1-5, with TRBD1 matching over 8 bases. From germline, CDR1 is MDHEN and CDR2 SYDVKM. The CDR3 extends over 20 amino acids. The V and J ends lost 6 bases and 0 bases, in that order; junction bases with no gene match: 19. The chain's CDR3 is CASSLPAGTGLGGSNQPQHF. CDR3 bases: TGTGCCAGCAGCCTACCCGCGGGGACAGGCTTGGGGGGTAGCAATCAGCCCCAGCATTTT.

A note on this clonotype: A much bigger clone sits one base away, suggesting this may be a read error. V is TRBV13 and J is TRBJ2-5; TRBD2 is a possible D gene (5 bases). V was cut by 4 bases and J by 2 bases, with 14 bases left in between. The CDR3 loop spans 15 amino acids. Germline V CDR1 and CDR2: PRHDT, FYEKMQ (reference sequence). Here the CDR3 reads CASSSGQSGQETQYF. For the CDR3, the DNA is TGTGCCAGCAGCTCAGGCCAAAGCGGTCAAGAGACCCAGTACTTC.

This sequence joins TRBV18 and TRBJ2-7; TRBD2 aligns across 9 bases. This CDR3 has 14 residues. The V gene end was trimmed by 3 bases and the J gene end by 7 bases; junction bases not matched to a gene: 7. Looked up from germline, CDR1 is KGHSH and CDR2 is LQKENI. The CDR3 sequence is CASSPVAGEGEQYF. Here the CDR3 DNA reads TGTGCCAGCTCACCCGTAGCGGGAGAGGGGGAGCAGTACTTC.

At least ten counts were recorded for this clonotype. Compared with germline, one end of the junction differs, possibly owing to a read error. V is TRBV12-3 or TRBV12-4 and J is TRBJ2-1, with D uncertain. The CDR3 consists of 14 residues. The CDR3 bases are TGTGCCAGCAGTTTCTCGGTCTCCGACAATGAGCAGTTCTTC. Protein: CASSFSVSDNEQFF.

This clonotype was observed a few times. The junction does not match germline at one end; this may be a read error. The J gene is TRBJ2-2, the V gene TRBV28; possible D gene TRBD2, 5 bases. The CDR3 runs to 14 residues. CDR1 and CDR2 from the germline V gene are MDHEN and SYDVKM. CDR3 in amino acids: CASRKQRNTGEPFF. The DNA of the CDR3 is TGTGCCAGCAGGAAACAACGGAACACCGGGGAGCCGTTTTTT.

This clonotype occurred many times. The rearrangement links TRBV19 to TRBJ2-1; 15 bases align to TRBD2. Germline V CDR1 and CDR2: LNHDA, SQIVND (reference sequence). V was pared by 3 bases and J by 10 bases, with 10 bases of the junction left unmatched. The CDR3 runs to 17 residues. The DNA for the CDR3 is TGTGCCAGTAGTATCCAGGGACTAGCGGGAGGCCCGGGGGAGCAGTTCTTC. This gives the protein CASSIQGLAGGPGEQFF.

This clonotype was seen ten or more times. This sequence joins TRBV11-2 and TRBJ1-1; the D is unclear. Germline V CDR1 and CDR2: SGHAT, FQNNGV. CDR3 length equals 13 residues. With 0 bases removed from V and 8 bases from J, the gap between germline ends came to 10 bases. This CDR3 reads CASSLERVTEAFF. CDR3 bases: TGTGCCAGCAGCTTAGAGCGGGTCACCGAAGCTTTCTTT.

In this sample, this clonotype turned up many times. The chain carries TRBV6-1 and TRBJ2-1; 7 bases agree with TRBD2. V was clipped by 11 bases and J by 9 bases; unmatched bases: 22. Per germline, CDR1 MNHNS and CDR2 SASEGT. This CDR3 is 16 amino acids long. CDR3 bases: TGTGCCGCCGCCGGAAGCCTCGACTCCTCGGGGGGTGAGCAGTTCTTC. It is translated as CAAAGSLDSSGGEQFF.

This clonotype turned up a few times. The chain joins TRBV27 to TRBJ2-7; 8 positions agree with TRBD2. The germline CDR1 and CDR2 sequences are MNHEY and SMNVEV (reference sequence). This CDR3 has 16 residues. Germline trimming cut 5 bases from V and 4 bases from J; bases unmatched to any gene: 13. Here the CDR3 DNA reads TGTGCCAGCAGTCCGCGGGAAACTAGCGGAAGGTACGAGCAGTACTTC. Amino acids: CASSPRETSGRYEQYF.

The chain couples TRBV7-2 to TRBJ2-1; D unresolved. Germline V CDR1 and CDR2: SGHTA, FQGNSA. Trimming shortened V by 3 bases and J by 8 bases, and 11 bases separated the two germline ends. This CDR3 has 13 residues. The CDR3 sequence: CASSFLSIDEQFF. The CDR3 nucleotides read TGTGCCAGCAGCTTTCTAAGCATCGATGAGCAGTTCTTC.

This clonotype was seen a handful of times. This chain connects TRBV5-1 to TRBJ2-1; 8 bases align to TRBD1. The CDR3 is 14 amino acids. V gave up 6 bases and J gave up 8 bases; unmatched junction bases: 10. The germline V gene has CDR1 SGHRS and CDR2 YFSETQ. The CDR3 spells CASKSRQGADEQFF. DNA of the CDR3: TGCGCCAGCAAGTCCCGGCAGGGGGCCGATGAGCAGTTCTTC.

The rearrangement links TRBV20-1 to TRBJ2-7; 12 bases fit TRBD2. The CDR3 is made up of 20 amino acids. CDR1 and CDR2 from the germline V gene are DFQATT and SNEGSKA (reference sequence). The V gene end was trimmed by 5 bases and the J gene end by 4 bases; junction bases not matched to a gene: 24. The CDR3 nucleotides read TGCAGTGCTTCTCTAGGATTTGTAACTAGCGGGAGGCCCGACCTATACGAGCAGTACTTC. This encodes CSASLGFVTSGRPDLYEQYF.

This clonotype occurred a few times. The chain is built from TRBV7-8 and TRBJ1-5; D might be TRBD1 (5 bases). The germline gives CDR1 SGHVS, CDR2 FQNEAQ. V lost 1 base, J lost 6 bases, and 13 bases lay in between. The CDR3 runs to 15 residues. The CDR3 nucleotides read TGTGCCAGCAGCTTAGTTTTGGGAGGGGCTCAGCCCCAGCATTTT. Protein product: CASSLVLGGAQPQHF. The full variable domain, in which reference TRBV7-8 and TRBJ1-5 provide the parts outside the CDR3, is GAGVSQSPRYKVAKRGQDVALRCDPISGHVSLFWYQQALGQGPEFLTYFQNEAQLDKSGLPSDRFFAERPEGSVSTLKIQRTQQEDSAVYLCASSLVLGGAQPQHFGDGTRLSIL.

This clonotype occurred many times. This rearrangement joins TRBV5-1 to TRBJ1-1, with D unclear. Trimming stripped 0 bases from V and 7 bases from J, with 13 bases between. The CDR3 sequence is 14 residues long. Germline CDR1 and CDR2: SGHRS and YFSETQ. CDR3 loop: CASSLDIAGGEAFF. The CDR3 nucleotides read TGCGCCAGCAGCTTGGACATCGCAGGCGGTGAAGCTTTCTTT. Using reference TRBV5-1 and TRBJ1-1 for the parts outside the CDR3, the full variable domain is KAGVTQTPRYLIKTRGQQVTLSCSPISGHRSVSWYQQTPGQGLQFLFEYFSETQRNKGNFPGRFSGRQFSNSRSEMNVSTLELGDSALYLCASSLDIAGGEAFFGQGTRLTVV.

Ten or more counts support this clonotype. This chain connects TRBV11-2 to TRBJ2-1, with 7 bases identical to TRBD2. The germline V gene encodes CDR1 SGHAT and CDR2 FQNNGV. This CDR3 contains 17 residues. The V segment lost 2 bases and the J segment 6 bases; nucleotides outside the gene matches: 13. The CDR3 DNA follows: TGTGCCAGCAGCTTAAACCCCCCAGCGGGAAGCCTCAATGAGCAGTTCTTC. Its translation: CASSLNPPAGSLNEQFF.

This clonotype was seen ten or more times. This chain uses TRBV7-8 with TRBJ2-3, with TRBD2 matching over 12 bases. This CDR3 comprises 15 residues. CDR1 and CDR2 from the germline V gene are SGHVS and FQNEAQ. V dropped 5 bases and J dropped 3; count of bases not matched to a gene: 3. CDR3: CASSILAGGTDTQYF. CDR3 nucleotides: TGTGCCAGCAGCATACTAGCGGGAGGTACAGATACGCAGTATTTT. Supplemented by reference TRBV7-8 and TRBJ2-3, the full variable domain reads GAGVSQSPRYKVAKRGQDVALRCDPISGHVSLFWYQQALGQGPEFLTYFQNEAQLDKSGLPSDRFFAERPEGSVSTLKIQRTQQEDSAVYLCASSILAGGTDTQYFGPGTRLTVL.

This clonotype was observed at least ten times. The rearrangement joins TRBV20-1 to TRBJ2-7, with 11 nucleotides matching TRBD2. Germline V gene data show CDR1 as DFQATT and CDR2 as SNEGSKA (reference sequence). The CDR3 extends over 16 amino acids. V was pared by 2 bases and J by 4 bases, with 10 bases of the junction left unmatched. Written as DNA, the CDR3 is TGCAGTGCTAGAATGGTAGCGGGAGGGCCTGGGTACGAGCAGTACTTC. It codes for CSARMVAGGPGYEQYF.

The CDR3 is CASSSAGLLYSYEQYF. Written as DNA, the CDR3 is TGTGCCAGCAGCTCCGCGGGACTCCTCTACTCCTACGAGCAGTACTTC. This chain uses TRBV7-8 with TRBJ2-7; maybe TRBD2 (6 bases). CDR3 size: 16 residues. Per the germline V gene, CDR1 is SGHVS and CDR2 is FQNEAQ. The V end lost 4 bases, the J end lost 0 bases, and 16 bases lay between the germline ends.

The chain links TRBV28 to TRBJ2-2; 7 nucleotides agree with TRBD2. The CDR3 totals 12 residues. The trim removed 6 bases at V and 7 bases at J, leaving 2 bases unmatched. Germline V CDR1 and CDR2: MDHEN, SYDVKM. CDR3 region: CASRREVGELFF. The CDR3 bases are TGTGCCAGCAGACGGGAGGTCGGGGAGCTGTTTTTT.

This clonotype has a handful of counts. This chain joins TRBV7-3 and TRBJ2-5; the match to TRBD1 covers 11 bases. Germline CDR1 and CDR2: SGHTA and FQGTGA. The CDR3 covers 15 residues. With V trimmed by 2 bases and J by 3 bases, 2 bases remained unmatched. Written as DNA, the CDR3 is TGTGCCAGCAGCTTAGGACAGGGGGCGAAAGAGACCCAGTACTTC. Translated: CASSLGQGAKETQYF. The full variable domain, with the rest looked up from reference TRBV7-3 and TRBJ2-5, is GAGVSQTPSNKVTEKGKYVELRCDPISGHTALYWYRQSLGQGPEFLIYFQGTGAADDSGLPNDRFFAVRPEGSVSTLKIQRTERGDSAVYLCASSLGQGAKETQYFGPGTRLLVL.

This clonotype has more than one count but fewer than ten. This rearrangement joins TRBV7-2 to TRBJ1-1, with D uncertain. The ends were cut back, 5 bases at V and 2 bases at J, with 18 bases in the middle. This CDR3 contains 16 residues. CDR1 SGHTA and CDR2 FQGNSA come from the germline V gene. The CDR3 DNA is TGTGCCAGCAGCCGAGGTGGTAGTGCAAGAAACACTGAAGCTTTCTTT. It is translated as CASSRGGSARNTEAFF.